The 28 T cell receptor beta chains below all came from one sample that was sequenced in a study of technical replicates of blood from four donors. Using immunoSEQ multiplex PCR, the repertoire was profiled, and TCRdb retains in-frame clones only, with some absent. The sample holds around 61,000 clones, around 97% seen once. The sequenced sample was T cells isolated from PBMCs. The receptors come from a human donor in good health.

V is TRBV30 and J is TRBJ1-3; D gene uncertain. This CDR3 contains 15 residues. V was pared by 3 bases and J by 4 bases, with 16 bases between. Germline V gene lookup returns CDR1 GTSNPN and CDR2 SVGIG (reference sequence). CDR3 sequence reads: CAWRNFLGGGNTIYF. The CDR3 DNA sequence: TGTGCCTGGAGGAATTTTCTTGGCGGCGGAAACACCATATATTTT.

The chain employs TRBV13 and TRBJ2-2; 8 bases are shared with TRBD1. Looked up from germline, CDR1 is PRHDT and CDR2 is FYEKMQ (reference sequence). This CDR3 spans 16 amino acids. V shed 5 bases, J shed 1 base, and the junction held 6 bases outside the gene matches. The CDR3 DNA follows: TGTGCCAGCAGCCACAGGGGGATGCAGAACACCGGGGAGCTGTTTTTT. Translating it yields CASSHRGMQNTGELFF.

The V and J genes are TRBV5-4 and TRBJ1-1; unclear D gene. This CDR3 has 13 residues. The germline CDR1 and CDR2 sequences are SGHNT and YYREEE (reference sequence). V shed 0 bases and J shed 0 bases, with 3 bases lying between them. The CDR3 is CASSLDMNTEAFF. The CDR3, as DNA: TGTGCCAGCAGCTTGGATATGAACACTGAAGCTTTCTTT. Based on the CDR3 plus reference TRBV5-4 and TRBJ1-1, the full variable domain is ETGVTQSPTHLIKTRGQQVTLRCSSQSGHNTVSWYQQALGQGPQFIFQYYREEENGRGNFPPRFSGLQFPNYSSELNVNALELDDSALYLCASSLDMNTEAFFGQGTRLTVV.

This chain uses TRBV6-1 with TRBJ1-5; D perhaps matches TRBD1 (6 bases). Germline V gives CDR1 MNHNS, CDR2 SASEGT. This CDR3 has 18 amino acids. Trimming took 2 bases from V and 1 from J, leaving 18 bases between them. CDR3 protein: CASSESPGGGLSNQPQHF. The CDR3 DNA sequence: TGTGCCAGCAGTGAAAGCCCTGGCGGGGGCTTAAGCAATCAGCCCCAGCATTTT.

This sequence joins TRBV9 and TRBJ1-1; D gene ambiguous. The germline CDR1 and CDR2 sequences are SGDLS and YYNGEE. The CDR3 spans 15 residues. V lost 4 bases to trimming and J lost 5 bases, with 18 bases between them. The CDR3 reads CASSSLGSGGTEAFF. DNA for the CDR3: TGTGCCAGCAGCTCCCTCGGCTCTGGAGGGACTGAAGCTTTCTTT.

V is TRBV4-2 and J is TRBJ2-7; 11 bases are shared with TRBD2. The CDR3 is 15 residues long. Unmatched junction bases numbered 9, after V lost 4 bases and J lost 7 bases. Per germline, CDR1 LGHNA and CDR2 YNFKEQ. This CDR3 reads CASSPNSGGGWEQYF. Here the CDR3 DNA reads TGTGCCAGCAGCCCCAATAGCGGGGGGGGCTGGGAGCAGTACTTC.

V and J are TRBV7-9 and TRBJ1-1; D remains ambiguous. Trimming removed 5 bases from V and 1 base from J, with 5 bases in between. CDR3 length equals 12 residues. Looked up from germline, CDR1 is SEHNR and CDR2 is FQNEAQ (reference sequence). In nucleotides, the CDR3 is TGTGCCAGCAGCCCATGGAACACTGAAGCTTTCTTT. Its translation is CASSPWNTEAFF.

This clone was counted once. The rearrangement joins TRBV6-1 to TRBJ2-5, with 7 bases that match TRBD2. This CDR3 comprises 13 residues. Germline V gives CDR1 MNHNS, CDR2 SASEGT. Trimming cost V 11 bases and J 5 bases; bases outside gene matches: 11. CDR3 sequence: CAARLANRETQYF. CDR3 DNA sequence: TGTGCCGCGCGACTAGCTAATAGGGAGACCCAGTACTTC.

This clone has just a few counts. The rearrangement joins TRBV5-1 to TRBJ2-7; D perhaps matches TRBD1 (6 bases). CDR1 and CDR2 (germline): SGHRS, YFSETQ. V lost 4 bases to trimming and J lost 3 bases, with 14 bases between them. This CDR3 comprises 14 residues. CDR3 sequence reads: CASSPGDTSYEQYF. The CDR3 DNA reads TGCGCCAGCAGCCCAGGGGACACAAGCTACGAGCAGTACTTC.

The rearrangement uses TRBV7-9 and TRBJ2-7; 8 bases align to TRBD1. Germline loops: CDR1 SEHNR, CDR2 FQNEAQ (reference sequence). Trimming at V came to 5 bases and at J to 3 bases, leaving 9 bases not matched to a gene. This CDR3 contains 15 residues. As DNA, the CDR3 is TGTGCCAGCAGCCGAAGAGGACAGGGCCACTACGAGCAGTACTTC. Protein sequence: CASSRRGQGHYEQYF.

The chain uses TRBV19 and TRBJ2-7; 9 nucleotides match TRBD1. CDR1 LNHDA and CDR2 SQIVND come from the germline V gene (reference sequence). The ends lost 10 bases at V and 9 bases at J; junction bases unmatched: 13. The CDR3 covers 13 residues. CDR3 bases: TGTGCCACCTCCGGGACAGGGATAACAGGGCAGTACTTC. The encoded protein is CATSGTGITGQYF.

The chain employs TRBV4-1 and TRBJ2-1; possible D gene TRBD2, 6 bases. The CDR3 length is 13 residues. V lost 6 bases and J lost 8, with 14 bases in between. Germline assignment: CDR1 MGHRA and CDR2 YSYEKL. CDR3 sequence reads: CASSLGLNHEQFF. The CDR3 nucleotides are TGCGCCAGCAGTCTCGGACTAAATCATGAGCAGTTCTTC.

The J gene is TRBJ1-1, the V gene TRBV9; D is unclear. The CDR3 totals 14 residues. V lost 0 bases to trimming and J lost 5 bases, with 11 bases between them. Germline lookup yields CDR1 SGDLS and CDR2 YYNGEE. CDR3 bases: TGTGCCAGCAGCGTAGTCCCGGAGGCGACTGAAGCTTTCTTT. Translating gives CASSVVPEATEAFF.

This clone appeared a single time. The chain employs TRBV4-1 and TRBJ2-7; D may be TRBD2 (5 bases). CDR3 length: 13 residues. V gave up 3 bases and J gave up 5 bases, with 11 bases separating them. CDR1 MGHRA and CDR2 YSYEKL come from the germline V gene. The CDR3 loop is CASSQFTRNEQYF. Written as DNA, the CDR3 is TGCGCCAGCAGCCAGTTTACTAGGAACGAGCAGTACTTC.

V and J are TRBV2 and TRBJ1-2, with 8 bases fitting TRBD1. Germline V gene data show CDR1 as SNHLY and CDR2 as FYNNEI. The CDR3 has 13 residues. Trimming at V came to 5 bases and at J to 5 bases, leaving 4 bases not matched to a gene. The CDR3 DNA sequence: TGTGCCAGCAGTCGGACAGGGTTATATGGCTACACCTTC. Its translation is CASSRTGLYGYTF.

The chain carries TRBV19 and TRBJ1-1; possible D gene TRBD1, 5 bases. CDR1 is LNHDA and CDR2 is SQIVND in the germline V gene (reference sequence). The CDR3 runs 15 residues. V lost 5 bases and J lost 5, with 18 bases in between. CDR3 sequence reads: CASSPPPWGETEAFF. CDR3 nucleotides: TGTGCCAGTAGTCCTCCTCCCTGGGGGGAAACTGAAGCTTTCTTT.

V usage is TRBV9 and J usage is TRBJ2-7, with 10 positions matching TRBD1. Germline CDR1 and CDR2: SGDLS and YYNGEE. J was trimmed by 3 bases and V by 0 bases; bases with no gene match: 9. The CDR3 extends over 17 amino acids. The CDR3, as DNA: TGTGCCAGCAGCGTAGGCTCATTGGGGACAGGGGTCTACGAGCAGTACTTC. As protein: CASSVGSLGTGVYEQYF.

CDR3 residues: CAWSARGQAGNQPQHF. CDR3 bases: TGTGCCTGGAGTGCCCGGGGACAGGCAGGCAATCAGCCCCAGCATTTT. The J gene is TRBJ1-5, the V gene TRBV30; 8 nucleotides match TRBD1. Germline V gene sequence: CDR1 GTSNPN, CDR2 SVGIG (reference sequence). The CDR3 totals 16 residues. J was trimmed by 2 bases and V by 1 base; bases with no gene match: 7.

The CDR3 nucleotides are TGTGCCTGGGAACACTACTACAATGAGCAGTTCTTC. Residues: CAWEHYYNEQFF. The genes are TRBV30 and TRBJ2-1, with D hard to call. Germline CDR1 and CDR2: GTSNPN and SVGIG (reference sequence). V was cut by 5 bases and J by 3 bases, with 8 bases left in between. CDR3 length: 12 residues.

The rearrangement links TRBV9 to TRBJ2-1; 9 nucleotides align to TRBD2. The CDR3 length is 14 residues. The ends lost 3 bases at V and 8 bases at J; junction bases unmatched: 6. In germline, CDR1 is SGDLS, CDR2 YYNGEE. CDR3 in DNA: TGTGCCAGCAGCGCTAGCGGGGTCCGGGATGAGCAGTTCTTC. Translated: CASSASGVRDEQFF.

This clone came up once. This chain uses TRBV19 with TRBJ2-7; 10 bases agree with TRBD2. The germline CDR1 and CDR2 sequences are LNHDA and SQIVND (reference sequence). CDR3 length: 15 amino acids. The trim removed 3 bases at V and 6 bases at J, leaving 8 bases unmatched. In DNA form, the CDR3 reads TGTGCCAGTAGTATCGTTGGGACTAGCGCAACCGAGCAGTACTTC. Its translation: CASSIVGTSATEQYF.

J is TRBJ2-1 and V is TRBV7-3; D might be TRBD2 (7 bases). The ends were cut back, 1 base at V and 5 bases at J, with 12 bases in the middle. Germline V lookup: CDR1 SGHTA, CDR2 FQGTGA. The CDR3 is 15 residues long. This CDR3 is CASSLNAGANNEQFF. The DNA of the CDR3 is TGTGCCAGCAGCTTAAACGCGGGGGCCAACAATGAGCAGTTCTTC. The whole variable domain, filled in from reference TRBV7-3 and TRBJ2-1, reads GAGVSQTPSNKVTEKGKYVELRCDPISGHTALYWYRQSLGQGPEFLIYFQGTGAADDSGLPNDRFFAVRPEGSVSTLKIQRTERGDSAVYLCASSLNAGANNEQFFGPGTRLTVL.

The chain uses TRBV6-1 and TRBJ2-3; tentatively, D is TRBD2 (5 bases). Germline V CDR1 and CDR2: MNHNS, SASEGT. The CDR3 contains 15 residues. Trimming cost V 6 bases and J 4 bases, with 17 bases left between them. CDR3 DNA sequence: TGTGCCAGCAGACGAAGGCCGCTTAGCGCAGATACGCAGTATTTT. Its translation is CASRRRPLSADTQYF.

This chain connects TRBV2 to TRBJ1-2; unclear D gene. The CDR3 is 13 amino acids. Germline CDR1 is SNHLY and CDR2 is FYNNEI. V shed 4 bases and J shed 4 bases, with 10 bases lying between them. The CDR3 here is CASSVTAVYGYTF. In DNA, the CDR3 is TGTGCCAGCAGTGTTACAGCCGTCTATGGCTACACCTTC.

V gene TRBV27 combines with J gene TRBJ2-1; 7 nucleotides align to TRBD1. Unmatched junction bases numbered 4, after V lost 7 bases and J lost 10 bases. This CDR3 has 11 amino acids. The germline V gene has CDR1 MNHEY and CDR2 SMNVEV (reference sequence). The DNA of the CDR3 is TGTGCCAGCAAAAGGGGGCCCGAGCAGTTCTTC. As protein: CASKRGPEQFF.

The chain is built from TRBV7-9 and TRBJ2-5; 11 positions match TRBD2. V was pared by 4 bases and J by 5 bases, with 3 bases of the junction left unmatched. This CDR3 has 14 amino acids. The germline CDR1 and CDR2 sequences are SEHNR and FQNEAQ (reference sequence). This CDR3 is CASSSTSGMETQYF. The CDR3 DNA reads TGTGCCAGCAGCTCGACTAGCGGGATGGAGACCCAGTACTTC. Based on the CDR3 plus reference TRBV7-9 and TRBJ2-5, the full variable domain is DTGVSQNPRHKITKRGQNVTFRCDPISEHNRLYWYRQTLGQGPEFLTYFQNEAQLEKSRLLSDRFSAERPKGSFSTLEIQRTEQGDSAMYLCASSSTSGMETQYFGPGTRLLVL.

V usage is TRBV7-9 and J usage is TRBJ2-1; D call uncertain. Germline CDR1 reads SEHNR; CDR2 reads FQNEAQ (reference sequence). Between the trimmed V and J ends, which lost 5 bases and 5 bases, there was a span of 22 bases. The CDR3 is 17 residues long. The CDR3 nucleotides read TGTGCCAGCAGCCAAAAGAACCCTACGGTGGAGCACAATGAGCAGTTCTTC. It specifies CASSQKNPTVEHNEQFF.

This chain joins TRBV7-3 and TRBJ2-7; maybe TRBD1 (5 bases). The CDR3 spans 14 residues. The V gene's germline CDR1 is SGHTA and CDR2 FQGTGA. The ends were cut back, 6 bases at V and 4 bases at J, with 16 bases in the middle. The CDR3 DNA reads as TGTGCCAGCAGATCAAAGGCAGGGTGGTACGAGCAGTACTTC. This encodes CASRSKAGWYEQYF.